This T cell receptor beta chain comes out of a study of brain T cells in children with intractable seizures. Trimming cost V 3 bases and J 5 bases; bases outside gene matches: 9. Looked up from germline, CDR1 is MRHNA and CDR2 is SNTAGT. This CDR3 is built from 16 residues. Here immunoSEQ multiplex PCR was the method, and the copy in TCRdb shows in-frame clones only, minus some. Among fewer than 85,000 clones listed, roughly 91% were seen once. The sequenced cases were selected for having the highest brain T cell transcript signatures. The V and J genes are TRBV6-4 and TRBJ2-3, with 9 bases lining up with TRBD2. This TCR was recovered from a boy in the first two years of life with tuberous sclerosis and intractable seizures. This sample comprised peripheral blood, obtained at surgery. The DNA for the CDR3 is TGTGCCAGCAGTGAAAGTGGCGCGGGGGGGAGAGATACGCAGTATTTT. Protein: CASSESGAGGRDTQYF.